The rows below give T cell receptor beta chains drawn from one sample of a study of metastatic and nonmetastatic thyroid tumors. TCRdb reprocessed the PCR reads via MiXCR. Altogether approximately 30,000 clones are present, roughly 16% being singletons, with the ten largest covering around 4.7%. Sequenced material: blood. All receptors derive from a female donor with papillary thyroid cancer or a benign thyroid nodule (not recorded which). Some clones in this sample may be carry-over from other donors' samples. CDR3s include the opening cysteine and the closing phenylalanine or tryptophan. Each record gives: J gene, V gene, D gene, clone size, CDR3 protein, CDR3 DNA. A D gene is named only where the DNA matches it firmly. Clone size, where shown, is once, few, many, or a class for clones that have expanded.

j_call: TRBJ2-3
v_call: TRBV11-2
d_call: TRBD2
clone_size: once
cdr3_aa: CASSLDGTTWDTQYF
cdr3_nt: TGTGCCAGCAGCTTAGACGGGACTACTTGGGATACGCAGTATTTT

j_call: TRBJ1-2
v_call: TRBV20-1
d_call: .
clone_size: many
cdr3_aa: CSAWASAGYGYTF
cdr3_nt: TGCAGTGCTTGGGCTTCAGCGGGCTATGGCTACACCTTC

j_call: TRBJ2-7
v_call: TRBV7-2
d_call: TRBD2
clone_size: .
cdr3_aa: CASSKTSGTAYEQYF
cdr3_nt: TGTGCCAGCAGTAAGACTAGCGGGACCGCCTACGAGCAGTACTTC

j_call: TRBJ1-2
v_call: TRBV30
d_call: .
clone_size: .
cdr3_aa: CAWRTGRNYGYTF
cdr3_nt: TGTGCCTGGAGGACGGGGCGCAACTATGGCTACACCTTC

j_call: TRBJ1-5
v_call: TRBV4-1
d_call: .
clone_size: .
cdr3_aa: CASSQGWSLNQPQHF
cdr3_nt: TGTGCCAGCAGCCAAGGCTGGAGCCTCAATCAGCCCCAGCATTTT

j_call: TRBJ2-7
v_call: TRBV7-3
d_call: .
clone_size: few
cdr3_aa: CASSLSTGLGYEQYF
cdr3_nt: TGTGCCAGCAGCTTAAGTACGGGATTAGGCTACGAGCAGTACTTC

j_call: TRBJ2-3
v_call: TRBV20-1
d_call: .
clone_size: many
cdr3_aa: CSARGGDTQYF
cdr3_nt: TGCAGTGCTAGAGGGGGAGATACGCAGTATTTT

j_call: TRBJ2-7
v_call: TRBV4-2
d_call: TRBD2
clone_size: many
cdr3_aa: CASSQDLLAELAYEQYF
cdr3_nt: TGTGCCAGCAGCCAAGACCTACTAGCGGAGCTAGCCTACGAGCAGTACTTC

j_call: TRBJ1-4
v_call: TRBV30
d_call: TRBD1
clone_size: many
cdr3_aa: CARSGTGEKLFF
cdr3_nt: TGTGCCAGATCCGGGACAGGGGAAAAACTGTTTTTT

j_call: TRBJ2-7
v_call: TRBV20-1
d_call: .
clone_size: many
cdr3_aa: CSARDPARTYEQYF
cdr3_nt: TGCAGTGCTAGAGATCCTGCGCGGACCTACGAGCAGTACTTC

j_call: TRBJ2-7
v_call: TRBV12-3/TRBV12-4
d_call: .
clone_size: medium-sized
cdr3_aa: CASSLWGGGSSYEQYF
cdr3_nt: TGTGCCAGCAGTTTATGGGGCGGGGGCAGCTCCTACGAGCAGTACTTC

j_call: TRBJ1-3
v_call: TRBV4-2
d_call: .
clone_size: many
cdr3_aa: CASSQGAASGNTIYF
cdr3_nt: TGTGCCAGCAGCCAAGGGGCAGCCTCTGGAAACACCATATATTTT

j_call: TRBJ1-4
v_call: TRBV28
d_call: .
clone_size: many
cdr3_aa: CATRRELTNEKLFF
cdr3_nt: TGTGCCACCCGTCGGGAACTAACTAATGAAAAACTGTTTTTT

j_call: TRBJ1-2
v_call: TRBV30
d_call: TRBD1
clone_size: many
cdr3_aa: CAWSLLGTGGRYNYGYTF
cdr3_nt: TGTGCCTGGAGTCTACTCGGGACAGGGGGCAGATATAACTATGGCTACACCTTC

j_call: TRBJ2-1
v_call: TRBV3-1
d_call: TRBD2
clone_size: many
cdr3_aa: CASSQWGLSGGLGNEQFF
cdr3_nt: TGTGCCAGCAGCCAATGGGGCCTTAGCGGGGGGTTAGGAAATGAGCAGTTCTTC

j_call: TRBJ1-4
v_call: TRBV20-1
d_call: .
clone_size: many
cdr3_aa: CSARDIQGFANEKLFF
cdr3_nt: TGCAGTGCTAGAGATATACAGGGCTTTGCTAATGAAAAACTGTTTTTT

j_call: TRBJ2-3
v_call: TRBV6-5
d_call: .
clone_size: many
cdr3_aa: CASSYSFSRADTQYF
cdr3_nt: TGTGCCAGCAGTTACTCGTTTTCGCGGGCAGATACGCAGTATTTT

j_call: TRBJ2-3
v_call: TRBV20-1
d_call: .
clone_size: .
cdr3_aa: CSARGGHTDTQYF
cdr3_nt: TGCAGTGCTAGAGGGGGGCACACAGATACGCAGTATTTT

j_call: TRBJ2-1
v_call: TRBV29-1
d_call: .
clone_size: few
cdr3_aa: CSAARTWEEQFF
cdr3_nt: TGCAGCGCCGCCCGGACCTGGGAGGAGCAGTTCTTC

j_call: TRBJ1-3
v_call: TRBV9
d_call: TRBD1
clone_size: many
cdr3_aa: CASSATGGLENTIYF
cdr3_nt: TGTGCCAGCAGCGCCACAGGGGGCTTAGAAAACACCATATATTTT

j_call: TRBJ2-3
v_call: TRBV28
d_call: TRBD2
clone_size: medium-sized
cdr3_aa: CATLGPSGERDTDTQYF
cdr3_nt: TGTGCCACCTTGGGTCCAAGCGGGGAAAGGGACACAGATACGCAGTATTTT

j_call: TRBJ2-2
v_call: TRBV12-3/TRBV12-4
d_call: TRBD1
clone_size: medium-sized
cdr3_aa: CASSQGTGFGGELFF
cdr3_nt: TGTGCCAGCAGTCAAGGGACAGGGTTTGGCGGGGAGCTGTTTTTT

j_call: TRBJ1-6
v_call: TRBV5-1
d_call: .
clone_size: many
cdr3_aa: CASSSGSGNSPLHF
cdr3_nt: TGCGCCAGCAGCTCCGGATCGGGGAATTCACCCCTCCACTTT

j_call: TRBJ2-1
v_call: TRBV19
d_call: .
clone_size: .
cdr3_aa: CASSIESQGLGVHEQFF
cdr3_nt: TGTGCCAGTAGTATAGAGTCTCAGGGGCTGGGAGTCCATGAGCAGTTCTTC

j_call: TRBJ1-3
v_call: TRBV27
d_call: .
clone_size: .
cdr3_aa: CASSLSMGNTIYF
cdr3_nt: TGTGCCAGCAGTTTATCGATGGGAAACACCATATATTTT

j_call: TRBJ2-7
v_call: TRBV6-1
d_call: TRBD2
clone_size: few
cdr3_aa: CASSGTSGRRAYEQYF
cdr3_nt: TGTGCCAGCAGTGGGACTAGCGGGAGACGGGCCTACGAGCAGTACTTC

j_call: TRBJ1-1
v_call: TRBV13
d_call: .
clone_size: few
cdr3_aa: CASSLVRQNTEAFF
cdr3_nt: TGTGCCAGCAGCTTAGTGCGGCAGAACACTGAAGCTTTCTTT

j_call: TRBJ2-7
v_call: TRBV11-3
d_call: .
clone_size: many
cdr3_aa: CASSLETGYEQYF
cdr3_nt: TGTGCCAGCAGCTTAGAAACGGGTTACGAGCAGTACTTC

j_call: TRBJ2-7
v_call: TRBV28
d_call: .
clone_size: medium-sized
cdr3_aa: CASRGGRGPYEQYF
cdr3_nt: TGTGCCAGCAGGGGGGGCCGGGGCCCCTACGAGCAGTACTTC

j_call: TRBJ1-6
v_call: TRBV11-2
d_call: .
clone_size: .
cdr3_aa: CASSLVIVTSPLHF
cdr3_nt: TGTGCCAGCAGCTTAGTAATAGTGACTTCACCCCTCCACTTT

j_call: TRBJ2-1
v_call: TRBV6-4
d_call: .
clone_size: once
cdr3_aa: CASKPGFGNNNQFF
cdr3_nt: TGTGCCAGCAAGCCGGGATTTGGTAACAATAACCAGTTCTTC

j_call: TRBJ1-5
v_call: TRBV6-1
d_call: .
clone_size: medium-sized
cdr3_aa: CASRTGQSSNQPQHF
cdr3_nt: TGTGCCAGCAGAACGGGGCAGAGTAGCAATCAGCCCCAGCATTTT

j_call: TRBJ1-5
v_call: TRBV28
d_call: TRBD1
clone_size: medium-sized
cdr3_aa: CASSLLGQGIGNQPQHF
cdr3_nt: TGTGCCAGCAGTTTATTGGGACAGGGGATCGGCAATCAGCCCCAGCATTTT

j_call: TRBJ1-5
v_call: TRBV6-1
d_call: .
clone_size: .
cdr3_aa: CASSGGTDTGGHPQHF
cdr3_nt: TGTGCCAGCAGTGGCGGGACGGACACGGGAGGTCATCCCCAGCATTTT

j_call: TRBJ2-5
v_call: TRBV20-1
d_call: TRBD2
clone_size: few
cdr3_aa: CSASLLTSVQETQYF
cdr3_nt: TGCAGTGCTAGCTTATTGACTAGCGTCCAAGAGACCCAGTACTTC

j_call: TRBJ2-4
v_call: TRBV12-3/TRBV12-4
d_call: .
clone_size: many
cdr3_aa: CASSFTGTLQYF
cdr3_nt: TGTGCCAGCAGTTTCACAGGGACTCTTCAGTACTTC

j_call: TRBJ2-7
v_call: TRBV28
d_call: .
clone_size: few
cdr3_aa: CASDGTLGIEQYF
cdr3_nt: TGTGCCAGCGACGGGACCTTAGGGATCGAGCAGTACTTC

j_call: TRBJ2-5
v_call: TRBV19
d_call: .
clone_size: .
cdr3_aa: CASSYGQYGQETQYF
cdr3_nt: TGTGCCAGTAGTTACGGACAGTACGGGCAAGAGACCCAGTACTTC

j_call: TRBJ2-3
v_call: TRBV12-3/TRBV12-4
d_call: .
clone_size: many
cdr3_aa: CASSLGGAYTDTQYF
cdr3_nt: TGTGCCAGCAGTTTGGGCGGGGCATACACAGATACGCAGTATTTT

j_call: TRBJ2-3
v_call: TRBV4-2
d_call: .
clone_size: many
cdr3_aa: CASSQGGPPPDTQYF
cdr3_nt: TGTGCCAGCAGCCAAGGGGGTCCCCCCCCAGATACGCAGTATTTT

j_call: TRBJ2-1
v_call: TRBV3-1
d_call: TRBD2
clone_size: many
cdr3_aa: CASSQAFRGGSDEQFF
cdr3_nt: TGTGCCAGCAGCCAAGCGTTCCGGGGGGGATCCGATGAGCAGTTCTTC

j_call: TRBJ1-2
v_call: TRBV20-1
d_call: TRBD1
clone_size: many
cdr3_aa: CSASSTGTGGYGYTF
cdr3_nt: TGCAGTGCTAGTTCGACCGGGACAGGGGGCTATGGCTACACCTTC

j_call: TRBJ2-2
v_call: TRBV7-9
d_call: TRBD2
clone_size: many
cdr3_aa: CASSARGTQHGELFF
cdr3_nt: TGTGCCAGCAGCGCGCGGGGGACGCAGCACGGGGAGCTGTTTTTT

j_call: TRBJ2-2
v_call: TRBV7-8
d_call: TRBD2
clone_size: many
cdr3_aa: CASSSSPGLAAGELFF
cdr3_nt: TGTGCCAGCAGCTCATCCCCTGGACTAGCGGCCGGGGAGCTGTTTTTT

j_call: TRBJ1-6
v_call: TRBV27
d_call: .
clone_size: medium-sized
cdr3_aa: CARALQENYNSPLHF
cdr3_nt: TGTGCCAGAGCCTTACAGGAAAACTATAATTCACCCCTCCACTTT

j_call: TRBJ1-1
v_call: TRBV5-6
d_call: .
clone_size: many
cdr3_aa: CASSWGLNTEAFF
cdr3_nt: TGTGCCAGCAGCTGGGGCCTGAACACTGAAGCTTTCTTT